In this sample, the clone carrying this T cell receptor (beta chain) turned up once. Its antigen is still unknown. This entry comes from a study of T cell repertoires in cytomegalovirus infection. The overall study: Matching HLA type and CMV infection were both indicated by public TCR beta signatures. Study-level points and caveats: CMV-specific TCR beta clonotypes restricted by HLA-C were the ones dominating the ex vivo response.

V was pared by 2 bases and J by 5 bases, with 24 bases between. The length of the CDR3 is 18 residues. From germline, CDR1 is MNHEY and CDR2 SVGEGT. MiXCR was run by TCRdb on the reads, yielding one entry per CDR3 protein. The profile shows over 55,000 distinct CDR3 sequences, roughly 21% of them singletons. The material was CD8+ T cells from cultured PBMCs, obtained from culture after CMV antigen stimulation. V is TRBV6-2 or TRBV6-3 and J is TRBJ1-1; D gene unclear. The receptor's source is a human donor in good health (CMV status not recorded). Some clones in this sample may be carry-over from other donors' samples. CDR3 sequence: CASSYRPLELGGTTEAFF. For the CDR3, the DNA is TGTGCCAGCAGTTACCGACCTTTGGAATTGGGCGGAACTACTGAAGCTTTCTTT.